This is a list of T cell receptor beta chains from one sample in a study of blood T cell repertoires in COVID-19. Using immunoSEQ multiplex PCR, the repertoire was profiled, and TCRdb retains in-frame clones only, with some absent. This table has approximately 240,000 clones, approximately 84% appearing once. Input material: peripheral blood. Receptors originate from a man aged 45 to 65 with acute or convalescent COVID-19. Each CDR3 is given with its conserved first and last residue. A D gene is named only where the DNA matches it firmly. Size is omitted from some rows. Given values are once, few, many or a class for expanded clones.

>TRBJ2-7|NA|NA|TRBV28
CASSLAEYEQYF
TGTGCCAGCAGTTTAGCGGAATACGAGCAGTACTTC
>TRBJ2-7|NA|NA|TRBV6-5
CASSYSTFYEQYF
TGTGCCAGCAGTTACTCAACTTTCTACGAGCAGTACTTC
>TRBJ2-3|NA|TRBD2|TRBV9
CASARGGVADTQYF
TGTGCCAGCGCGCGGGGGGGCGTGGCAGATACGCAGTATTTT
>TRBJ1-2|NA|NA|TRBV24-1
CATSERGYYGYTF
TGTGCCACCAGTGAACGGGGTTATTATGGCTACACCTTC
>TRBJ1-6|NA|TRBD1|TRBV6-5
CASRRDRGNSPLHF
TGTGCCAGCAGACGTGACAGGGGTAATTCACCCCTCCACTTT
>TRBJ2-3|NA|TRBD1|TRBV2
CASSLPQGVGTDTQYF
TGTGCCAGCAGTTTGCCGCAGGGGGTTGGCACAGATACGCAGTATTTT
>TRBJ1-4|NA|TRBD1|TRBV2
CASRNTGGPNEKLFF
TGTGCCAGCAGGAATACAGGGGGCCCTAATGAAAAACTGTTTTTT
>TRBJ2-5|once|TRBD2|TRBV29-1
CSVEDGSRGRGETQYF
TGCAGCGTTGAAGATGGCTCTCGCGGGAGAGGGGAGACCCAGTACTTC
>TRBJ2-2|NA|NA|TRBV25-1
CASSEGLWTGELFF
TGTGCCAGCAGTGAGGGACTCTGGACCGGGGAGCTGTTTTTT
>TRBJ1-1|NA|NA|TRBV9
CASSGGDLRGTEAFF
TGTGCCAGCAGCGGGGGGGACTTAAGGGGCACTGAAGCTTTCTTT
>TRBJ2-1|NA|TRBD2|TRBV29-1
CSVLNREGREQFF
TGCAGCGTTCTGAATCGGGAGGGCCGTGAGCAGTTCTTC
>TRBJ1-1|few|TRBD1|TRBV5-5
CASSSTPGGEAFF
TGTGCCAGCAGCTCCACCCCAGGGGGTGAAGCTTTCTTT
>TRBJ1-2|NA|TRBD1|TRBV9
CASSTRTGETSYGYTF
TGTGCCAGCAGCACCCGGACAGGGGAAACCTCCTATGGCTACACCTTC
>TRBJ1-1|once|NA|TRBV3-1/TRBV3-2
CASSQLHGTEAFF
TGTGCCAGCAGCCAACTGCACGGTACTGAAGCTTTCTTT
>TRBJ1-2|NA|NA|TRBV30
CAWSVRGGPYGYTF
TGTGCCTGGAGTGTACGGGGAGGCCCATATGGCTACACCTTC
>TRBJ1-1|NA|TRBD1|TRBV19
CASSARTGGNTEAFF
TGTGCCAGTAGTGCCCGGACAGGGGGCAACACTGAAGCTTTCTTT
>TRBJ1-5|NA|NA|TRBV6-1
CASSEQTGLGQPQHF
TGTGCCAGCAGTGAACAGACAGGCCTCGGTCAGCCCCAGCATTTT
>TRBJ1-5|NA|NA|TRBV6-6
CASSYSASNQPQHF
TGTGCCAGCAGTTACTCGGCCAGCAATCAGCCCCAGCATTTT
>TRBJ2-7|NA|NA|TRBV10-1
CASSESAEPYEQYF
TGCGCCAGCAGTGAGTCGGCGGAGCCCTACGAGCAGTACTTC
>TRBJ2-6|NA|NA|TRBV6-5
CASRKAVSGANVLTF
TGTGCCAGCAGAAAGGCGGTTTCTGGGGCCAACGTCCTGACTTTC
>TRBJ1-3|NA|TRBD1|TRBV27
CASSSTGSGNTIYF
TGTGCCAGCAGCTCGACAGGGTCTGGAAACACCATATATTTT
>TRBJ1-6|NA|NA|TRBV21-1
CARRDNSPLHF
TGTGCCAGGAGGGATAATTCACCCCTCCACTTT
>TRBJ1-3|NA|TRBD1|TRBV4-1
CASSQEGPGTAYIRNPTIYF
TGCGCCAGCAGCCAAGAGGGGCCCGGGACAGCGTACATTAGGAACCCCACCATATATTTT
>TRBJ1-1|few|NA|TRBV6-2/TRBV6-3
CASSYYQVVPEAFF
TGTGCCAGCAGTTACTATCAGGTTGTCCCTGAAGCTTTCTTT
>TRBJ2-7|NA|TRBD2|TRBV6-5
CASSWGMGGDPLEQYF
TGTGCCAGCAGTTGGGGGATGGGGGGGGACCCTCTCGAGCAGTACTTC